This T cell receptor beta chain stems from a study of graft-versus-host responses after intestinal transplantation. Study details: Recipients received multivisceral, liver-intestinal, or isolated intestinal transplants. Anti-thymocyte globulin served as induction for all recipients, who then took tacrolimus and steroids for around 3 years.

CDR3 size: 13 residues. Germline-derived CDR1 and CDR2 are SGHVS and FQNEAQ. V gave up 10 bases and J gave up 0 bases; unmatched junction bases: 4. Only in-frame clones appear in the TCRdb table, and some are missing; sequencing was by immunoSEQ multiplex PCR. This table has 96,000 or so clones, 80% to 95% appearing once. Regarding this clone: Its specificity is unknown.

Whole-study findings and limits: Graft-versus-host to host-versus-graft clonal ratios in allografts were high in patients with graft-donor T cell macrochimerism. Present in recipient marrow, GvH clones included some that appeared first in ileum or blood.

The receptor was derived from a human donor who received an intestinal transplant. The sequences come from unstimulated CD4+ T cells sorted from spleen or lymph node cells, collected before intestinal transplant. This rearrangement joins TRBV7-8 to TRBJ2-3; 7 bases are a match to TRBD2. CDR3 nucleotide sequence: TGTGCCACCACTAGCGACAGCACAGATACGCAGTATTTT. Residues: CATTSDSTDTQYF.